Listed below are T cell receptor beta chains from one sample, sequenced in a study of blood T cells in healthy people across ages. TCRdb independently ran MiXCR on the 5' RACE reads; one entry per CDR3 protein. The table lists 790,000 or so distinct CDR3 sequences, approximately 60% of them singletons, with roughly 24% in the top ten. Sequenced sample: blood. The receptors stem from a man aged 35 to 55 in good health. Both conserved end residues are part of each CDR3. Each record gives: CDR3 protein, CDR3 DNA, D gene, V gene, clone size, J gene. The D gene is left open where the match is weak. For some rows the clone size is stated as once, few or many, or as a class when expanded; others skip it.

cdr3_aa: CASSVQTSGSNEQFF
cdr3_nt: TGCGCCAGCAGCGTACAGACTAGCGGGAGCAATGAGCAGTTCTTC
d_call: TRBD2
v_call: TRBV5-1
clone_size: -
j_call: TRBJ2-1

cdr3_aa: CASSLSWGSDTQYF
cdr3_nt: TGTGCCAGCAGCTTATCATGGGGATCAGATACGCAGTATTTT
d_call: -
v_call: TRBV7-2
clone_size: few
j_call: TRBJ2-3

cdr3_aa: CASSWTANTEAFF
cdr3_nt: TGTGCCAGCAGCTGGACAGCGAACACTGAAGCTTTCTTT
d_call: -
v_call: TRBV5-5
clone_size: few
j_call: TRBJ1-1

cdr3_aa: CASSVATKQETQYF
cdr3_nt: TGCGCCAGCAGCGTTGCGACCAAACAAGAGACCCAGTACTTC
d_call: -
v_call: TRBV5-1
clone_size: once
j_call: TRBJ2-5

cdr3_aa: CATSRSRDSPYEQYF
cdr3_nt: TGTGCCACCAGTCGTTCGCGGGACAGCCCATACGAGCAGTACTTC
d_call: -
v_call: TRBV24-1
clone_size: -
j_call: TRBJ2-7

cdr3_aa: CASSLGSQISWGYTF
cdr3_nt: TGCGCCAGCAGCTTGGGCAGCCAGATATCTTGGGGCTACACCTTC
d_call: -
v_call: TRBV5-1
clone_size: -
j_call: TRBJ1-2

cdr3_aa: CASSVPENQPQHF
cdr3_nt: TGTGCCAGCAGTGTCCCGGAGAATCAGCCCCAGCATTTT
d_call: -
v_call: TRBV2
clone_size: -
j_call: TRBJ1-5

cdr3_aa: CASSLGWTSGYQETQYF
cdr3_nt: TGTGCCAGCAGCCTGGGTTGGACTAGCGGTTACCAAGAGACCCAGTACTTC
d_call: TRBD2
v_call: TRBV12-3/TRBV12-4
clone_size: -
j_call: TRBJ2-5

cdr3_aa: CSVLQMNNEKLFF
cdr3_nt: TGCAGCGTCCTACAGATGAATAATGAAAAACTGTTTTTT
d_call: -
v_call: TRBV29-1
clone_size: few
j_call: TRBJ1-4

cdr3_aa: CASSSPSGGRETQYF
cdr3_nt: TGTGCCAGCAGCTCCCCCTCGGGGGGGCGGGAGACCCAGTACTTC
d_call: TRBD2
v_call: TRBV27
clone_size: few
j_call: TRBJ2-5

cdr3_aa: CATVAGKQETQYF
cdr3_nt: TGTGCCACCGTGGCGGGAAAGCAAGAGACCCAGTACTTC
d_call: -
v_call: TRBV6-5
clone_size: -
j_call: TRBJ2-5

cdr3_aa: CSANYRGDYEQYF
cdr3_nt: TGCAGTGCTAACTATCGGGGAGACTACGAGCAGTACTTC
d_call: -
v_call: TRBV20-1
clone_size: few
j_call: TRBJ2-7

cdr3_aa: CASRNGREISHEQFF
cdr3_nt: TGTGCCAGCCGAAATGGGAGGGAAATTTCCCATGAGCAGTTCTTC
d_call: TRBD2
v_call: TRBV27
clone_size: once
j_call: TRBJ2-1

cdr3_aa: CSKQGDEKLFF
cdr3_nt: TGCAGTAAGCAGGGGGATGAAAAACTGTTTTTT
d_call: TRBD1
v_call: TRBV20-1
clone_size: -
j_call: TRBJ1-4

cdr3_aa: CASKQRQGAYEQYF
cdr3_nt: TGTGCCAGCAAGCAGAGACAGGGGGCTTACGAGCAGTACTTC
d_call: TRBD1
v_call: TRBV12-3/TRBV12-4
clone_size: few
j_call: TRBJ2-7

cdr3_aa: CASSSTLAVSSYNEQFF
cdr3_nt: TGTGCCAGCAGTTCCACGCTAGCGGTCAGCTCCTACAATGAGCAGTTCTTC
d_call: TRBD2
v_call: TRBV12-3/TRBV12-4
clone_size: -
j_call: TRBJ2-1

cdr3_aa: CASSSLGGDQETQYF
cdr3_nt: TGTGCCAGCAGTTCCCTGGGGGGAGACCAAGAGACCCAGTACTTC
d_call: -
v_call: TRBV6-5
clone_size: -
j_call: TRBJ2-5